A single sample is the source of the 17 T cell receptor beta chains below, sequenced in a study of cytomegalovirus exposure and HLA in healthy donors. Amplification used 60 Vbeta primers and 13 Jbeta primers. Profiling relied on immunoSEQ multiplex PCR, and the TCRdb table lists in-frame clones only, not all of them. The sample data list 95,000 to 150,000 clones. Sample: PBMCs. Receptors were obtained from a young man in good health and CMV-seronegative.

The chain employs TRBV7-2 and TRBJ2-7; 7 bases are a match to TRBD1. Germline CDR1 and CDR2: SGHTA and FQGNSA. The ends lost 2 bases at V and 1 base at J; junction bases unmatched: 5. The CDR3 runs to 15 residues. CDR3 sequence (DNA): TGTGCCAGCAGCTTACGCCCGGGACAGTCCTACGAGCAGTACTTC. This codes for CASSLRPGQSYEQYF.

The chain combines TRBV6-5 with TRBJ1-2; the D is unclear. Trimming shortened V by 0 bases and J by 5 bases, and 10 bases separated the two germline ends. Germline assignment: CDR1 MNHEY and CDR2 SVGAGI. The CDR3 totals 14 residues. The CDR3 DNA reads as TGTGCCAGCAGTTACTCGACTGGAAGGTATGGCTACACCTTC. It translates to CASSYSTGRYGYTF.

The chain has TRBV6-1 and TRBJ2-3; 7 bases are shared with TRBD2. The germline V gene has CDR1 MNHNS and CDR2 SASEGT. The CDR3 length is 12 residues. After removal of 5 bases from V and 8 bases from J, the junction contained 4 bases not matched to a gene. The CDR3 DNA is TGTGCCAGCAGTTTTCCGGGGGGTACGCAGTATTTT. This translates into CASSFPGGTQYF.

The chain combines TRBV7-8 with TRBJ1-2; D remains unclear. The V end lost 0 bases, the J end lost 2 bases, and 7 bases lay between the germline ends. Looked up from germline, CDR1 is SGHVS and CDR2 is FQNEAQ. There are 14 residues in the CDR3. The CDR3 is CASSLAGVNYGYTF. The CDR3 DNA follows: TGTGCCAGCAGCTTAGCGGGAGTAAACTATGGCTACACCTTC.

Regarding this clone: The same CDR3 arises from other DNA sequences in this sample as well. The CDR3 nucleotides are TGTGCCAGCAGGGAAACAGGTGGGAACACTGAAGCTTTCTTT. It codes for CASRETGGNTEAFF. V usage is TRBV6-5 and J usage is TRBJ1-1, with D possibly matching TRBD1 (5 bases). The CDR3 loop spans 14 amino acids. Germline V gives CDR1 MNHEY, CDR2 SVGAGI. V gave up 6 bases and J gave up 1 base, with 12 bases separating them.

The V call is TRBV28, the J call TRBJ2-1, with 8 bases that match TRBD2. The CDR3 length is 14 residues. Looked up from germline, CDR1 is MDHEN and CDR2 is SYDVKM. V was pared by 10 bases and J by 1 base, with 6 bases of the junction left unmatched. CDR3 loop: CATNLAGSYNEQFF. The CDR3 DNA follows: TGTGCCACCAACCTAGCGGGTTCCTACAATGAGCAGTTCTTC.

DNA of the CDR3: TGTGCCAGCAGTACTGGACAGGGAGTCTACGAGCAGTACTTC. Translation: CASSTGQGVYEQYF. V gene TRBV13 combines with J gene TRBJ2-7, with TRBD1 identical over 8 bases. Germline CDR1 and CDR2: PRHDT and FYEKMQ (reference sequence). The CDR3 spans 14 residues. The V and J ends lost 6 bases and 3 bases, in that order; junction bases with no gene match: 7.

The CDR3, as DNA: TGCGCCAGCAGCCCGGGACAGGGGAGGACAGATACGCAGTATTTT. It yields the protein CASSPGQGRTDTQYF. The chain links TRBV4-1 to TRBJ2-3, with 10 bases lining up with TRBD1. CDR1 MGHRA and CDR2 YSYEKL come from the germline V gene. Trimming removed 4 bases from V and 3 bases from J; junction bases left unmatched: 4. The length of the CDR3 is 15 residues.

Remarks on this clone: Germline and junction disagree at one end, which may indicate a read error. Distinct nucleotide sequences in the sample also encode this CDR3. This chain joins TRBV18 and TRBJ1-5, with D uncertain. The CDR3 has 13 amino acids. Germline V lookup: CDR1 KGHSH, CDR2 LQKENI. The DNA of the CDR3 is TGTGCCAGCTCGGAGTTGAGCAATCAACCCCAGCATTTT. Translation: CASSELSNQPQHF.

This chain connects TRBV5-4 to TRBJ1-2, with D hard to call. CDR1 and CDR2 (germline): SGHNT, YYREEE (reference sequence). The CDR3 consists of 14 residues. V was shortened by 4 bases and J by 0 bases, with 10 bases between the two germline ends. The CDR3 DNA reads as TGTGCCAGCAGCACAGAGTCAGCTAACTATGGCTACACCTTC. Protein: CASSTESANYGYTF.

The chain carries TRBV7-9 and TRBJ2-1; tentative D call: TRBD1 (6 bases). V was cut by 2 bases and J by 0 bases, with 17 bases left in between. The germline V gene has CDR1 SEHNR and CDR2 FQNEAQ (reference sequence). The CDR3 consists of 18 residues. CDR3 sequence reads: CASSLSSRTALSYNEQFF. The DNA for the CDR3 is TGTGCCAGCAGCTTAAGCTCTCGGACAGCTCTCTCCTACAATGAGCAGTTCTTC.

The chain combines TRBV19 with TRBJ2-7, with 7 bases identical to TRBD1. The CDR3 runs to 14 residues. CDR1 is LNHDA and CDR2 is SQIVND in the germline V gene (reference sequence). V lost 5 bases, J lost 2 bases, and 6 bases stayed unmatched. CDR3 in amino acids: CASSAAGTAYEQYF. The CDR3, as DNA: TGTGCCAGTAGTGCAGCAGGGACAGCCTACGAGCAGTACTTC.

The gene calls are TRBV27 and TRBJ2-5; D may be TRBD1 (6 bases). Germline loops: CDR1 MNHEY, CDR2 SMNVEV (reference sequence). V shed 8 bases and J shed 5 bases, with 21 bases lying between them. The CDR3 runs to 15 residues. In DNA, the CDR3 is TGTGCCAGCGGCGATGCCGGGACAAGGGAGGAGACCCAGTACTTC. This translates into CASGDAGTREETQYF.

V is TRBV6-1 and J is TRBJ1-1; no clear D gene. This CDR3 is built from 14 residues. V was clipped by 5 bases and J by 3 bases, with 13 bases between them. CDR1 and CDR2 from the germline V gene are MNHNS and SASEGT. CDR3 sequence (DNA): TGTGCCAGCAGTAAACAGACGGGATACACTGAAGCTTTCTTT. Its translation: CASSKQTGYTEAFF.

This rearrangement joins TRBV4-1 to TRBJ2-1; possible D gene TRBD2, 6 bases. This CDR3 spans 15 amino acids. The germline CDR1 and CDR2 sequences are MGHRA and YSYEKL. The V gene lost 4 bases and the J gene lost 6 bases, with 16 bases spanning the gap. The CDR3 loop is CASSPGWGRPNEQFF. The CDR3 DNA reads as TGCGCCAGCAGCCCTGGATGGGGGAGGCCCAATGAGCAGTTCTTC.

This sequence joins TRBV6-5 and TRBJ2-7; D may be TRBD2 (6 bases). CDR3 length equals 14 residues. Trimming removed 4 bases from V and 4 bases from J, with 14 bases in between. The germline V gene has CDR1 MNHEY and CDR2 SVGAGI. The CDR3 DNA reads TGTGCCAGCAGTTTCGCCCTGGGGACTTACGAGCAGTACTTC. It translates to CASSFALGTYEQYF.

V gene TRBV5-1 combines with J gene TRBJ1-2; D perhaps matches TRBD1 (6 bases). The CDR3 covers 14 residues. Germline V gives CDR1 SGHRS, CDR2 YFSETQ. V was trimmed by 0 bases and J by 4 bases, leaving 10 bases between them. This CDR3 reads CASSLGQELYGYTF. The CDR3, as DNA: TGCGCCAGCAGCTTGGGACAGGAACTCTATGGCTACACCTTC. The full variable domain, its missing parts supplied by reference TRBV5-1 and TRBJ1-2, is KAGVTQTPRYLIKTRGQQVTLSCSPISGHRSVSWYQQTPGQGLQFLFEYFSETQRNKGNFPGRFSGRQFSNSRSEMNVSTLELGDSALYLCASSLGQELYGYTFGSGTRLTVV.